The next 5 T cell receptor beta chains were all read from a single sample in a study of prognosis after radiotherapy for stage I lung cancer. Starting from genomic DNA, TCR beta CDR3 was amplified through two-round multiplex PCR. First-round PCR employed TRBV- and TRBJ-specific primers for each gene. TCRdb reprocessed the multiplex PCR reads with MiXCR, giving one entry per CDR3 protein. The table shows 59,000 or so distinct CDR3 sequences, with approximately 25% occurring only once. The specimen comprised PBMCs, sampled before or after stereotactic body radiation therapy (not recorded which). The receptors derive from a donor older than 45 with non-small cell lung cancer.

This clonotype was counted a single time. Being one base from a much bigger clone, this may be a read error. The chain links TRBV7-8 to TRBJ2-5; D uncertain. This CDR3 comprises 16 residues. CDR1 and CDR2 (germline): SGHVS, FQNEAQ. Trimming pared 5 bases from V and 6 bases from J, leaving 22 bases between. CDR3 in amino acids: CASSTGPGPDRKTQYF. DNA of the CDR3: TGTGCCAGCAGCACCGGACCGGGCCCCGATAGGAAGACCCAGTACTTC.

In this sample, this clonotype turned up many times. The chain employs TRBV5-1 and TRBJ2-1; TRBD2 matches 8 bases. The CDR3 spans 14 residues. Germline assignment: CDR1 SGHRS and CDR2 YFSETQ. Germline trimming cut 4 bases from V and 12 bases from J; bases unmatched to any gene: 12. The CDR3 DNA reads as TGCGCCAGCAGCCAGGGACTAGTTGGGGAAGGGCAGTTCTTC. This codes for CASSQGLVGEGQFF.

The chain employs TRBV28 and TRBJ1-2; 7 bases fit TRBD1. CDR3 length: 17 amino acids. Germline lookup yields CDR1 MDHEN and CDR2 SYDVKM. The V gene end was trimmed by 5 bases and the J gene end by 3 bases; junction bases not matched to a gene: 15. CDR3 DNA: TGTGCCAGCAGTCCGACAATGGGACAGCTTCTTCACTATGGCTACACCTTC. Translation: CASSPTMGQLLHYGYTF.

This clonotype was recorded many times. The rearrangement joins TRBV7-2 to TRBJ1-5; 7 bases match TRBD1. The CDR3 runs 16 residues. V was clipped by 1 base and J by 3 bases; unmatched bases: 6. Germline V gene lookup returns CDR1 SGHTA and CDR2 FQGNSA. The CDR3 region is CASSLGPGQLNQPQHF. The CDR3 bases are TGTGCCAGCAGCTTAGGGCCGGGACAGCTCAATCAGCCCCAGCATTTT.

This clonotype has ten or more counts. The chain links TRBV7-2 to TRBJ2-7, with D perhaps TRBD1 or TRBD2 (5 bases each). The germline V gene encodes CDR1 SGHTA and CDR2 FQGNSA. This CDR3 spans 13 amino acids. V was shortened by 5 bases and J by 2 bases, with 10 bases between the two germline ends. DNA for the CDR3: TGTGCCAGCAGCGGGGACGGTACCTACGAGCAGTACTTC. Translated, it gives CASSGDGTYEQYF.